Below, 13 T cell receptor beta chains from the same sample are listed, as sequenced in a study of PD-1 blockade in classical Hodgkin lymphoma. Time point reported: cycle 4 day 1 (C4D1), after 6 weeks of nivolumab. Every patient relapsed after autologous stem cell transplantation, and brentuximab vedotin exposure varied. The study isolated CD8+ T cells from thawed PBMCs by magnetic negative selection. The data were produced by immunoSEQ multiplex PCR, yet TCRdb's version contains in-frame clones alone and is incomplete. The sample shows approximately 7,300 clones, 77% of them seen only once. Source: CD8+ T cells from blood, taken before the fourth cycle of nivolumab. Receptors originate from a human donor with classical Hodgkin lymphoma.

The chain combines TRBV5-5 with TRBJ1-1; 8 nucleotides agree with TRBD1. J was trimmed by 7 bases and V by 7 bases; bases with no gene match: 9. CDR3 length equals 13 residues. Germline V lookup: CDR1 SGHKS, CDR2 YYEKEE (reference sequence). CDR3 DNA sequence: TGTGCCAGCGGCGCGGGGACAGGATTTGAAGCTTTCTTT. This gives the protein CASGAGTGFEAFF.

The gene calls are TRBV2 and TRBJ1-4; 7 bases align to TRBD1. After removal of 3 bases from V and 7 bases from J, the junction contained 2 bases not matched to a gene. In germline, CDR1 is SNHLY, CDR2 FYNNEI. The CDR3 totals 13 residues. CDR3 DNA: TGTGCCAGCAGTGAGGGACAGATTGAAAAACTGTTTTTT. It translates to CASSEGQIEKLFF.

This chain links TRBV5-1 with TRBJ2-2; D remains ambiguous. CDR3 length equals 13 residues. CDR1 and CDR2 from the germline V gene are SGHRS and YFSETQ. Trimming shortened V by 5 bases and J by 0 bases, and 5 bases separated the two germline ends. The CDR3 spells CASRGSNTGELFF. CDR3 DNA: TGCGCCAGCAGGGGTTCGAACACCGGGGAGCTGTTTTTT. The variable domain in full, with the rest retrieved from reference TRBV5-1 and TRBJ2-2, is KAGVTQTPRYLIKTRGQQVTLSCSPISGHRSVSWYQQTPGQGLQFLFEYFSETQRNKGNFPGRFSGRQFSNSRSEMNVSTLELGDSALYLCASRGSNTGELFFGEGSRLTVL.

The genes are TRBV28 and TRBJ2-1, with TRBD2 matching over 7 bases. Trimming took 0 bases from V and 4 from J; bases not matched to a gene: 3. Germline V gene lookup returns CDR1 MDHEN and CDR2 SYDVKM. CDR3 size: 15 residues. CDR3 DNA sequence: TGTGCCAGCAGTTTATGGGTTAGCGGGTACAATGAGCAGTTCTTC. This gives the protein CASSLWVSGYNEQFF.

The chain is built from TRBV10-3 and TRBJ1-1, with a possible D match to TRBD1 (6 bases). Trimming took off 0 bases at V and 10 bases at J, with 18 bases between the two ends. The CDR3 spans 15 residues. Looked up from germline, CDR1 is ENHRY and CDR2 is SYGVKD. CDR3 DNA sequence: TGTGCCATCAGTGAGTCAAGACAACAGGGAAATGGAGCTTTCTTT. Translating gives CAISESRQQGNGAFF.

The chain employs TRBV7-9 and TRBJ1-4; the D is unclear. V was cut by 1 base and J by 5 bases, with 14 bases left in between. Germline V lookup: CDR1 SEHNR, CDR2 FQNEAQ (reference sequence). This CDR3 is 16 amino acids long. The CDR3 protein is CASSLETLRKNEKLFF. Written as DNA, the CDR3 is TGTGCCAGCAGCTTAGAGACACTCCGGAAAAATGAAAAACTGTTTTTT.

The V and J genes are TRBV4-2 and TRBJ2-3, with 15 bases matching TRBD2. The CDR3 extends over 18 amino acids. V lost 0 bases to trimming and J lost 4 bases; unmatched junction nucleotides: 5. Germline loops: CDR1 LGHNA, CDR2 YNFKEQ. This CDR3 reads CASSQDPGLAGGSDTQYF. The CDR3 coding sequence is TGTGCCAGCAGCCAAGATCCCGGACTAGCGGGGGGGTCAGATACGCAGTATTTT.

The rearrangement links TRBV6-5 to TRBJ1-4; D perhaps matches TRBD1 (5 bases). Germline CDR1 and CDR2: MNHEY and SVGAGI. Trimming pared 2 bases from V and 0 bases from J, leaving 10 bases between. The CDR3 runs to 16 residues. The CDR3 protein is CASSYGLTATNEKLFF. CDR3 sequence (DNA): TGTGCCAGCAGTTACGGCTTGACAGCAACTAATGAAAAACTGTTTTTT.

The genes are TRBV7-2 and TRBJ1-2, with TRBD1 matching over 8 bases. The CDR3 length is 14 residues. V shed 5 bases and J 6 bases; nucleotides not matched to a gene: 8. Germline-derived CDR1 and CDR2 are SGHTA and FQGNSA. The CDR3 here is CASSKRTGIHGYTF. In DNA, the CDR3 is TGTGCCAGCAGCAAGAGGACAGGGATACATGGCTACACCTTC. Using reference TRBV7-2 and TRBJ1-2 for the parts outside the CDR3, the full variable domain is GAGVSQSPSNKVTEKGKDVELRCDPISGHTALYWYRQSLGQGLEFLIYFQGNSAPDKSGLPSDRFSAERTGGSVSTLTIQRTQQEDSAVYLCASSKRTGIHGYTFGSGTRLTVV.

This clone came up once. The chain carries TRBV7-9 and TRBJ2-1; a weak D match, TRBD2 (6 bases). Trimming pared 1 base from V and 2 bases from J, leaving 12 bases between. Germline CDR1 and CDR2: SEHNR and FQNEAQ (reference sequence). The CDR3 spans 16 residues. The CDR3, as DNA: TGTGCCAGCAGCTTAGGCCCGGGAGTCACCTACAATGAGCAGTTCTTC. It codes for CASSLGPGVTYNEQFF.

The rearrangement joins TRBV27 to TRBJ2-1, with D maybe TRBD1 (5 bases). Germline V CDR1 and CDR2: MNHEY, SMNVEV (reference sequence). There are 15 residues in the CDR3. V lost 3 bases to trimming and J lost 10 bases, with 19 bases between them. Here the CDR3 DNA reads TGTGCCAGCAGTTTGGTCGGACACCCTCCCCTGGAGCAGTTCTTC. Protein product: CASSLVGHPPLEQFF.

V usage is TRBV9 and J usage is TRBJ2-7; the match to TRBD2 covers 13 bases. V shed 4 bases, J shed 5 bases, and the junction held 9 bases outside the gene matches. The CDR3 sequence is 16 residues long. CDR1 SGDLS and CDR2 YYNGEE come from the germline V gene. In DNA form, the CDR3 reads TGTGCCAGCAGCCCCTCCCGGACTAGCGGGAGTGACGAGCAGTACTTC. Translated, it gives CASSPSRTSGSDEQYF.

The chain recombines TRBV10-3 with TRBJ2-2, with D perhaps being TRBD1 or TRBD2 (5 bases each). The CDR3 is 13 residues long. From germline, CDR1 is ENHRY and CDR2 SYGVKD. V lost 1 base to trimming and J lost 6 bases, with 6 bases between them. The CDR3 DNA reads TGTGCCATCAGTGAGTGGGACGCCGGGGAGCTGTTTTTT. This gives the protein CAISEWDAGELFF.